This T cell receptor beta chain was recorded in a study of Ad26.COV2.S vaccination and SARS-CoV-2 variants. Study conclusions and caveats: Placebo recipients had lower spike-specific TCR breadth than vaccine recipients. The TCR breadth and depth analyses may have produced an underestimate of total T cell responses. Reported post-vaccination CD8+ and CD4+ T cell responses to spike showed substantial breadth.

The method was immunoSEQ multiplex PCR; TCRdb's version includes in-frame clones alone and lacks a portion of them. The sample has 300,000 to 400,000 clones, about 86% seen once; the top ten hold 1.9%. With respect to this clone: The antigen is unknown.

V lost 0 bases to trimming and J lost 3 bases; unmatched junction nucleotides: 7. Germline assignment: CDR1 SGHDT and CDR2 YYEEEE. This CDR3 is built from 16 residues. Treatment specified: around 19 received Ad26.COV2.S at low or high dose, single or two shots; a few received placebo; per-sample allocation not given. Sampling took place 63 days after the first vaccine or placebo injection. Boston supplied an adult donor aged 18-55 years. The source was peripheral blood, collected in a trial of Ad26.COV2.S vaccine versus placebo. This sequence originates from a person between 18 and 65 years old who received the Ad26.COV2.S COVID-19 vaccine or a placebo. The chain combines TRBV5-6 with TRBJ2-7; 9 bases align to TRBD2. The CDR3 spells CASSLGSSGGHYEQYF. CDR3 nucleotide sequence: TGTGCCAGCAGCTTGGGGAGTAGCGGGGGACACTACGAGCAGTACTTC. Full variable domain (remainder filled in from reference TRBV5-6 and TRBJ2-7): DAGVTQSPTHLIKTRGQQVTLRCSPKSGHDTVSWYQQALGQGPQFIFQYYEEEERQRGNFPDRFSGHQFPNYSSELNVNALLLGDSALYLCASSLGSSGGHYEQYFGPGTRLTVT.